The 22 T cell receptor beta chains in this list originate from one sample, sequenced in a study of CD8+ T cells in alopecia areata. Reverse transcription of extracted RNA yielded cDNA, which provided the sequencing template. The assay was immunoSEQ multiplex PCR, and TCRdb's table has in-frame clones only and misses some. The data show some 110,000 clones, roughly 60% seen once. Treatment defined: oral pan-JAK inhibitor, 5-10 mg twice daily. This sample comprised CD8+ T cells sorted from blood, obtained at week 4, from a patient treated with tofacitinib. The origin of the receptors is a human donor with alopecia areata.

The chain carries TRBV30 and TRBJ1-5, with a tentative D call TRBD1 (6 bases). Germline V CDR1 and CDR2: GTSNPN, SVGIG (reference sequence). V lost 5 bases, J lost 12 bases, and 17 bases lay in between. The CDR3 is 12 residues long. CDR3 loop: CAWALSRGNQHF. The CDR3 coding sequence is TGTGCCTGGGCCCTCTCAAGGGGGAACCAGCATTTT.

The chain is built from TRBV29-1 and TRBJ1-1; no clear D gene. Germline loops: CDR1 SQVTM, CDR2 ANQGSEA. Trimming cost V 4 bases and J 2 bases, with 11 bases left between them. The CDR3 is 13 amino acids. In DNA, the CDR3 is TGCAGCGTTGCCGGGTTCACAAACACTGAAGCTTTCTTT. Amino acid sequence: CSVAGFTNTEAFF. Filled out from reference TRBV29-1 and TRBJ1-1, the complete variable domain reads SAVISQKPSRDICQRGTSLTIQCQVDSQVTMMFWYRQQPGQSLTLIATANQGSEATYESGFVIDKFPISRPNLTFSTLTVSNMSPEDSSIYLCSVAGFTNTEAFFGQGTRLTVV.

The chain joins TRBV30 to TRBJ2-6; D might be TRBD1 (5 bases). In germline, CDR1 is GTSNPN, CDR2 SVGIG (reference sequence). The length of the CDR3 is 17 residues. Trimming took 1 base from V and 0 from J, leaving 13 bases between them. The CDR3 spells CAWSEGPRDSGANVLTF. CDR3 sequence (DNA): TGTGCCTGGAGTGAAGGCCCCAGGGACTCTGGGGCCAACGTCCTGACTTTC.

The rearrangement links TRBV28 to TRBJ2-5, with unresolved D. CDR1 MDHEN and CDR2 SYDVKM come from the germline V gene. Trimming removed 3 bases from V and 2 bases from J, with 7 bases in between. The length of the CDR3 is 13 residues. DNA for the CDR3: TGTGCCAGCAGTTTCCTGTCACAAGAGACCCAGTACTTC. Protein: CASSFLSQETQYF.

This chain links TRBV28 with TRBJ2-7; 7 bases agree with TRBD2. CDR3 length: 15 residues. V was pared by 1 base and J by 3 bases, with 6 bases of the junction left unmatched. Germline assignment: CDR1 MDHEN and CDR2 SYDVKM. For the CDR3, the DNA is TGTGCCAGCAGTTTATCGGCGGGGGAGCTCTACGAGCAGTACTTC. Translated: CASSLSAGELYEQYF.

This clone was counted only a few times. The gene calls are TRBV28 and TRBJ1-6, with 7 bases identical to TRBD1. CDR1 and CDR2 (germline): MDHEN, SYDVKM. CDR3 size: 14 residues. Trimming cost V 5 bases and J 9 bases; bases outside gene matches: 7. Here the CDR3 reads CASSRRGLGSPLHF. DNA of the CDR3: TGTGCCAGCAGTCGCAGGGGGTTAGGTTCACCCCTCCACTTT.

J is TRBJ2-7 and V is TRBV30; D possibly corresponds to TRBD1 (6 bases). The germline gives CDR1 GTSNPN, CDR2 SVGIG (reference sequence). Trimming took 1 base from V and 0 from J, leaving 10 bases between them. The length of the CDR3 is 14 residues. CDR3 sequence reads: CAWSAGDISYEQYF. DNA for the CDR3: TGTGCCTGGAGTGCAGGGGACATCTCCTACGAGCAGTACTTC. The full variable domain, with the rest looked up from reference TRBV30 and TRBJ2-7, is SQTIHQWPATLVQPVGSPLSLECTVEGTSNPNLYWYRQAAGRGLQLLFYSVGIGQISSEVPQNLSASRPQDRQFILSSKKLLLSDSGFYLCAWSAGDISYEQYFGPGTRLTVT.

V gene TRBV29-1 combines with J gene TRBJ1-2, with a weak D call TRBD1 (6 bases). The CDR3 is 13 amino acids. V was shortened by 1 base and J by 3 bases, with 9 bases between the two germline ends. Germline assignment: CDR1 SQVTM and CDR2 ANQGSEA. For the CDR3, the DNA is TGCAGCGTTGAAGCGGGGGCCTACTATGGCTACACCTTC. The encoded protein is CSVEAGAYYGYTF.

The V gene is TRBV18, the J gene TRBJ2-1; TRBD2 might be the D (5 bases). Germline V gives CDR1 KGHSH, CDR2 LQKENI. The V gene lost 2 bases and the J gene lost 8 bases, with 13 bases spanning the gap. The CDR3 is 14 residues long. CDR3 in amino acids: CASSPLLEKDEQFF. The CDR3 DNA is TGTGCCAGCTCACCATTACTAGAAAAAGATGAGCAGTTCTTC.

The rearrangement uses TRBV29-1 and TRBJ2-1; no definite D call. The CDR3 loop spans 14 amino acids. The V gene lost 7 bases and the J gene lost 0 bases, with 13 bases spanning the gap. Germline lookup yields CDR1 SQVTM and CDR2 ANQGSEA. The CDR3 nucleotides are TGCAGCGCCTTTACTCAGAGCTCCTACAATGAGCAGTTCTTC. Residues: CSAFTQSSYNEQFF.

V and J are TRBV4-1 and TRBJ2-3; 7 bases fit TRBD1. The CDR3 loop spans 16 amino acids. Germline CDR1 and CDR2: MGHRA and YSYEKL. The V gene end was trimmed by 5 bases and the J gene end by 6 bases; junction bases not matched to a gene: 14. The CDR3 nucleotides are TGCGCCAGCAGCTACGAACCGGGACAGCACCTGGATACGCAGTATTTT. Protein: CASSYEPGQHLDTQYF.

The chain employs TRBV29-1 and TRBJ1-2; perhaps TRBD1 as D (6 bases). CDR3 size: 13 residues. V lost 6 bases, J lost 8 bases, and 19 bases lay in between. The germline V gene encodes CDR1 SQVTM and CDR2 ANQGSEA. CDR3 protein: CSVRLTGLRGYTF. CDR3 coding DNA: TGCAGCGTCCGACTGACAGGCCTGCGCGGCTACACCTTC. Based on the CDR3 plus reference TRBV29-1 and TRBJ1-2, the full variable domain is SAVISQKPSRDICQRGTSLTIQCQVDSQVTMMFWYRQQPGQSLTLIATANQGSEATYESGFVIDKFPISRPNLTFSTLTVSNMSPEDSSIYLCSVRLTGLRGYTFGSGTRLTVV.

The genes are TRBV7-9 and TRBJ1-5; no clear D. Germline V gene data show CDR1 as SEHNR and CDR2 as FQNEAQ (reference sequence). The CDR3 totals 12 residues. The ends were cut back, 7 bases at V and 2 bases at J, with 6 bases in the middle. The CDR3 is CASTGGNQPQHF. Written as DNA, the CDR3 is TGTGCCAGCACGGGCGGCAATCAGCCCCAGCATTTT.

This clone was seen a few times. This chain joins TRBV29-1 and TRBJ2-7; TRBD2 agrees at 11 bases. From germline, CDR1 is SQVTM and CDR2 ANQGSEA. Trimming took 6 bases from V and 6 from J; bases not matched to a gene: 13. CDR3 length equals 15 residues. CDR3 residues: CSVLGLAGGPSEQYF. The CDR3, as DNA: TGCAGCGTCCTGGGGCTAGCGGGGGGCCCTTCCGAGCAGTACTTC.

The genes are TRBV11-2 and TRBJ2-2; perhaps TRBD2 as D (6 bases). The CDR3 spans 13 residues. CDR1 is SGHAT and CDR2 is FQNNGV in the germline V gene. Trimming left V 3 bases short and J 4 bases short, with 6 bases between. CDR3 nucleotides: TGTGCCAGCAGCTTCGGGGGCACCGGGGAGCTGTTTTTT. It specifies CASSFGGTGELFF.

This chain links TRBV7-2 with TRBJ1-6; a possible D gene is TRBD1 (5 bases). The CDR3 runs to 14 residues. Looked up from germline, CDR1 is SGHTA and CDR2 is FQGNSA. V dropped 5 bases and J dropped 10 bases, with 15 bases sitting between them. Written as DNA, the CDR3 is TGTGCCAGCAGCCGGGACGGGTTCGGATCACCCCTCCACTTT. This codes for CASSRDGFGSPLHF.

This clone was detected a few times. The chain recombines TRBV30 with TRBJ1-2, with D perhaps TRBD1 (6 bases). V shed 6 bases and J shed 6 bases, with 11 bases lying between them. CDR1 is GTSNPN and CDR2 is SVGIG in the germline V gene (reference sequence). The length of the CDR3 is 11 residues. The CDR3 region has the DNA TGTGCCTGCCTGGACAGTCATGGCTACACCTTC. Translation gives CACLDSHGYTF.

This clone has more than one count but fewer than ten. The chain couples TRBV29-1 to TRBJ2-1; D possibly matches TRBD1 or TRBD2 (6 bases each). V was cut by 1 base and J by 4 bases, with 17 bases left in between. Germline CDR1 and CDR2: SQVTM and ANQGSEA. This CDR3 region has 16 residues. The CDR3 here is CSVEGRGDTGYNEQFF. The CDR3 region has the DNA TGCAGCGTTGAAGGGAGGGGGGACACCGGTTACAATGAGCAGTTCTTC.

DNA of the CDR3: TGTGCCACCAGCAGAGACCGAGGAACAGATACGCAGTATTTT. This translates into CATSRDRGTDTQYF. The gene calls are TRBV15 and TRBJ2-3; no reliable D call. V shed 0 bases and J shed 3 bases, with 7 bases lying between them. The CDR3 length is 14 residues. CDR1 LNHNV and CDR2 YYDKDF come from the germline V gene (reference sequence). The full variable domain, in which reference TRBV15 and TRBJ2-3 provide the parts outside the CDR3, is DAMVIQNPRYQVTQFGKPVTLSCSQTLNHNVMYWYQQKSSQAPKLLFHYYDKDFNNEADTPDNFQSRRPNTSFCFLDIRSPGLGDTAMYLCATSRDRGTDTQYFGPGTRLTVL.

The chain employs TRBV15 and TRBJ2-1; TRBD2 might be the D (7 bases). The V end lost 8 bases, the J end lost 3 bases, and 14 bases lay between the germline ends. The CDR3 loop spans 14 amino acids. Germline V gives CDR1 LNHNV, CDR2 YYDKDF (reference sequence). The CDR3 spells CATAGDINYNEQFF. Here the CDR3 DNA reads TGTGCCACCGCGGGGGACATTAACTACAATGAGCAGTTCTTC.

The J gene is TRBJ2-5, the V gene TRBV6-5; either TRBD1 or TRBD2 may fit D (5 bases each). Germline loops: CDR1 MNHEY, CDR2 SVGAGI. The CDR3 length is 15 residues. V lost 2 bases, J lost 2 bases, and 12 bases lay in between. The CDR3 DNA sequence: TGTGCCAGCAGTTACGGGGGTACCGGGCAAGAGACCCAGTACTTC. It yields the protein CASSYGGTGQETQYF.

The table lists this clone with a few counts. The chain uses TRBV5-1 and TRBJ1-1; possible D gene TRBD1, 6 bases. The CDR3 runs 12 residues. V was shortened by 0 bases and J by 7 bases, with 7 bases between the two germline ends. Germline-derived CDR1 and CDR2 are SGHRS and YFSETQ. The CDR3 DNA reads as TGCGCCAGCAGCTTGGCAGGGGATGAAGCTTTCTTT. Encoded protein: CASSLAGDEAFF.